This T cell receptor beta chain was recorded in a study of blood T cell repertoires in COVID-19. About the research overall: Specimens from acute and convalescent COVID-19 originated in the United States, Italy and Spain.

From germline, CDR1 is SGHDT and CDR2 YYEEEE. The V end lost 0 bases, the J end lost 10 bases, and 11 bases lay between the germline ends. This CDR3 spans 13 amino acids. In the source study's methods: Nucleated cell counts were estimated from reference gene primer amplification. Generated by immunoSEQ multiplex PCR, the TCRdb table keeps only in-frame clones and is missing some. V and J calls and clone size are copied from that table; D and trimming were computed from the DNA. This sample carries about 230,000 clones, approximately 85% of them seen once, and the ten largest clones take about 1%. This TCR was sampled from a man aged 40-49 years with acute or convalescent COVID-19. Input material: peripheral blood. This chain links TRBV5-6 with TRBJ2-1, with no clear D. CDR3 DNA: TGTGCCAGCAGCTTGGCGGCAGGCCGGGAGCAGTTCTTC. Amino acid sequence: CASSLAAGREQFF. Using reference TRBV5-6 and TRBJ2-1 for the parts outside the CDR3, the full variable domain is DAGVTQSPTHLIKTRGQQVTLRCSPKSGHDTVSWYQQALGQGPQFIFQYYEEEERQRGNFPDRFSGHQFPNYSSELNVNALLLGDSALYLCASSLAAGREQFFGPGTRLTVL.